This TCR beta chain derives from a study of regulatory T cells in long-lasting Graves disease. Study in general: Patients newly diagnosed with Graves' had been on antithyroid drugs for under 3 months.

In building TCR beta libraries, iRepertoire HTBI primers were used together with Arm-PCR of CDR3 regions. From the multiplex PCR reads, TCRdb called clonotypes with MiXCR, one entry per CDR3 protein. The sample lists a few hundred thousand distinct CDR3 sequences, 16% occurring once. Time point in this sample: newly diagnosed GD, antithyroid drugs for less than 3 months. RNA isolated from PBMCs was used to make the TCR library. In its sample, this clonotype was seen many times. The CDR3 runs to 17 residues. The ends lost 5 bases at V and 3 bases at J; junction bases unmatched: 14. Germline V CDR1 and CDR2: MDHEN, SYDVKM. The same data also went into a second study, on T cells in Graves' hyperthyroidism and ophthalmopathy.

This TCR was sampled from a man between 40 and 49 years old with Graves disease. Source: peripheral blood mononuclear cells (PBMCs), taken at new diagnosis, from a patient treated with antithyroid drugs. The chain has TRBV28 and TRBJ1-1; 8 bases fit TRBD1. CDR3: CASSLQLWTGLDTEAFF. CDR3 DNA: TGTGCCAGCAGTCTCCAGCTGTGGACAGGGCTAGACACTGAAGCTTTCTTT.